This T cell receptor (beta chain) was sequenced in a study of CD8+ T cells in alopecia areata. Extracted RNA was reverse transcribed, and the resulting cDNA served as sequencing template. Data came from immunoSEQ multiplex PCR; TCRdb stores just in-frame clones and leaves some out. The table has about 91,000 clones, about 45% seen once. The J segment lost 5 bases and the V segment lost 6 bases, leaving 9 bases of the junction unmatched. This CDR3 is built from 14 residues. In germline, CDR1 is SGHRS, CDR2 YFSETQ. The gene calls are TRBV5-1 and TRBJ2-5; 8 bases match TRBD1. The sequenced material came from CD4+ T cells sorted from blood. The TCR originated in a human donor with alopecia areata. CDR3 DNA sequence: TGCGCCAGCACCGACAGGGGAGGAGGGGAGACCCAGTACTTC. Protein product: CASTDRGGGETQYF.